The 17 T cell receptor beta chains presented below share a single source sample, sequenced in a study of T-cell reconstitution after alpha-beta-depleted transplantation in children. Library preparation (for TCRbeta) was performed with unique molecular identifiers. TCRdb re-called the PCR reads with MiXCR, one entry per CDR3 protein. This sample has about 610,000 distinct CDR3 sequences, with roughly a tenth found just once. The material sequenced was PBMCs from the stem cell graft donor, taken from the stem cell graft. These receptors all stem from a human donor who donated a stem cell graft to a child with acute myeloid leukemia.

This clonotype was seen only a few times. This chain connects TRBV24-1 to TRBJ1-5; 9 nucleotides agree with TRBD1. The CDR3 has 15 residues. J was trimmed by 5 bases and V by 2 bases; bases with no gene match: 3. The V gene's germline CDR1 is KGHDR and CDR2 SFDVKD. This chain's CDR3 is CATSDSTGGYQPQHF. The CDR3, as DNA: TGTGCCACCAGTGATTCTACAGGGGGCTATCAGCCCCAGCATTTT.

The chain combines TRBV5-4 with TRBJ2-5; no clear D gene. The V gene lost 0 bases and the J gene lost 2 bases, with 8 bases spanning the gap. There are 14 residues in the CDR3. Germline V gene data show CDR1 as SGHNT and CDR2 as YYREEE (reference sequence). As DNA, the CDR3 is TGTGCCAGCAGCTTGGTTCCTCAACAAGAGACCCAGTACTTC. Amino acids: CASSLVPQQETQYF.

In this sample, this clonotype turned up a few times. The chain is built from TRBV11-2 and TRBJ2-1; TRBD2 agrees at 13 bases. CDR1 and CDR2 from the germline V gene are SGHAT and FQNNGV. V lost 6 bases to trimming and J lost 0 bases; unmatched junction nucleotides: 11. CDR3 size: 19 residues. DNA of the CDR3: TGTGCCAGCAGTTCCCGGGGACTAGCGGGACTAAGCTCCTACAATGAGCAGTTCTTC. Its protein is CASSSRGLAGLSSYNEQFF.

At least ten counts were recorded for this clonotype. The chain recombines TRBV5-1 with TRBJ1-4, with 7 bases matching TRBD1. The CDR3 sequence is 17 residues long. Germline loops: CDR1 SGHRS, CDR2 YFSETQ. V lost 0 bases, J lost 0 bases, and 5 bases stayed unmatched. CDR3 sequence: CASSLVGGGATNEKLFF. CDR3 nucleotide sequence: TGCGCCAGCAGCTTGGTCGGAGGGGGCGCAACTAATGAAAAACTGTTTTTT.

This clonotype was observed many times. This sequence joins TRBV6-2 or TRBV6-3 and TRBJ2-7; no reliable D call. The CDR3 sequence is 16 residues long. Germline lookup yields CDR1 MNHEY and CDR2 SVGEGT. Trimming cost V 0 bases and J 1 base, with 13 bases left between them. The CDR3 region has the DNA TGTGCCAGCAGTTACTCCGTTAACTGGGGTTCCTACGAGCAGTACTTC. Translating it yields CASSYSVNWGSYEQYF.

This chain uses TRBV5-1 with TRBJ1-4; D call uncertain. Germline V gives CDR1 SGHRS, CDR2 YFSETQ. V shed 5 bases and J shed 0 bases, with 5 bases lying between them. The CDR3 has 13 residues. CDR3 loop: CASREATNEKLFF. The DNA of the CDR3 is TGCGCCAGCAGGGAAGCAACTAATGAAAAACTGTTTTTT.

This clonotype has ten or more counts. The CDR3 sequence: CSATGLDEQFF. DNA of the CDR3: TGCAGTGCTACAGGGTTGGATGAGCAGTTCTTC. V gene TRBV20-1 combines with J gene TRBJ2-1, with D maybe TRBD1 (5 bases). Germline assignment: CDR1 DFQATT and CDR2 SNEGSKA (reference sequence). V was cut by 4 bases and J by 8 bases, with 9 bases left in between. CDR3 length: 11 amino acids.

The rearrangement links TRBV20-1 to TRBJ2-7; 8 positions agree with TRBD2. This CDR3 is 14 amino acids long. V was clipped by 5 bases and J by 7 bases; unmatched bases: 13. Germline V gene lookup returns CDR1 DFQATT and CDR2 SNEGSKA (reference sequence). CDR3 sequence (DNA): TGCAGTGCTGTCACTAGCGGTATTATGGGAGAGCAGTACTTC. The encoded protein is CSAVTSGIMGEQYF.

This clonotype was seen many times. The V gene is TRBV29-1, the J gene TRBJ2-7, with D perhaps given as TRBD1 or TRBD2 (5 bases each). V lost 1 base and J 6 bases, leaving 16 bases between the germline ends. Germline V CDR1 and CDR2: SQVTM, ANQGSEA. This CDR3 comprises 14 residues. This CDR3 reads CSVEVSQGASEQYF. The CDR3 coding sequence is TGCAGCGTTGAAGTCAGCCAGGGAGCGAGCGAGCAGTACTTC.

This clonotype was seen a few times. The genes are TRBV14 and TRBJ2-4; a weak D match, TRBD1 (6 bases). The CDR3 loop spans 16 amino acids. The germline gives CDR1 SGHDN, CDR2 FVKESK. Between the trimmed V and J ends, which lost 6 bases and 0 bases, there was a span of 15 bases. The CDR3 spells CASSPTGNPAKNIQYF. The CDR3 nucleotides read TGTGCCAGCAGTCCAACAGGGAACCCAGCCAAAAACATTCAGTACTTC.

This clonotype was counted at least ten times. V usage is TRBV7-9 and J usage is TRBJ1-3, with a tentative D call TRBD1 (6 bases). CDR1 and CDR2 (germline): SEHNR, FQNEAQ (reference sequence). The CDR3 consists of 20 residues. V was clipped by 4 bases and J by 0 bases, with 25 bases between them. DNA of the CDR3: TGTGCCAGCAGCTCACACAGGGAGGGGAGTAGATTAAGCTCTGGAAACACCATATATTTT. This gives the protein CASSSHREGSRLSSGNTIYF.

This clonotype was picked up a small number of times. The chain couples TRBV12-3 or TRBV12-4 to TRBJ1-1; D uncertain. V lost 6 bases and J lost 1, with 12 bases in between. CDR3 length: 14 amino acids. The CDR3 sequence: CASSPRTRNTEAFF. CDR3 coding DNA: TGTGCCAGCAGCCCCCGTACAAGGAACACTGAAGCTTTCTTT.

This clonotype came up a few times. CDR3 residues: CASSLGLQGATQPQHF. CDR3 DNA sequence: TGTGCCAGCAGCTTGGGTCTACAGGGGGCAACTCAGCCCCAGCATTTT. The rearrangement links TRBV5-5 to TRBJ1-5; 9 bases match TRBD1. The CDR3 is made up of 16 amino acids. Germline CDR1 is SGHKS and CDR2 is YYEKEE (reference sequence). Trimming removed 0 bases from V and 6 bases from J; junction bases left unmatched: 7.

This clonotype was detected only a few times. The CDR3 spells CASSSLAGEYTDTQYF. CDR3 nucleotides: TGTGCCAGCAGCTCCTTGGCGGGGGAATACACAGATACGCAGTATTTT. J is TRBJ2-3 and V is TRBV7-2; TRBD2 agrees at 7 bases. The J segment lost 2 bases and the V segment lost 4 bases, leaving 9 bases of the junction unmatched. The germline gives CDR1 SGHTA, CDR2 FQGNSA. This CDR3 is 16 amino acids long.

This clonotype was seen more than once but under ten times. This chain uses TRBV9 with TRBJ2-1; D call uncertain. CDR3 size: 12 residues. Germline-derived CDR1 and CDR2 are SGDLS and YYNGEE. V lost 4 bases, J lost 7 bases, and 9 bases lay in between. CDR3 sequence: CASSRYRNEQFF. The CDR3 DNA reads TGTGCCAGCAGCCGCTATAGGAATGAGCAGTTCTTC.

The J gene is TRBJ2-1, the V gene TRBV12-3 or TRBV12-4; D tentatively fits TRBD1 or TRBD2 (5 bases each). CDR3 length equals 12 residues. V was trimmed by 6 bases and J by 6 bases, leaving 9 bases between them. CDR3 in DNA: TGTGCCAGCAGGGATGGGACCAATGAGCAGTTCTTC. It is translated as CASRDGTNEQFF.

This clonotype was counted at least ten times. J is TRBJ2-2 and V is TRBV7-3, with D unclear. CDR1 and CDR2 (germline): SGHTA, FQGTGA. This CDR3 spans 14 amino acids. The germline V and J ends were trimmed by 1 base and 4 bases, with 7 bases remaining between them. CDR3 amino acids: CASSLNRVTGELFF. The CDR3 nucleotides are TGTGCCAGCAGCTTAAATCGAGTCACCGGGGAGCTGTTTTTT. The whole variable domain, filled in from reference TRBV7-3 and TRBJ2-2, reads GAGVSQTPSNKVTEKGKYVELRCDPISGHTALYWYRQSLGQGPEFLIYFQGTGAADDSGLPNDRFFAVRPEGSVSTLKIQRTERGDSAVYLCASSLNRVTGELFFGEGSRLTVL.